The 3 T cell receptor beta chains below come from one sample, sequenced in a study of cytomegalovirus exposure and HLA in healthy donors. Primers: 60 Vbeta forward and 13 Jbeta reverse. Sequenced by immunoSEQ multiplex PCR; TCRdb stores in-frame clones only, minus some. The sample holds some 100,000 clones, 65% to 80% seen once. The specimen was PBMCs. All receptors come from a man between 40 and 49 years old in good health and CMV-seropositive.

This clone was seen only once. The chain employs TRBV7-2 and TRBJ2-7; 11 positions match TRBD2. Germline trimming cut 1 base from V and 0 bases from J; bases unmatched to any gene: 8. Germline CDR1 is SGHTA and CDR2 is FQGNSA. The CDR3 is made up of 18 amino acids. This CDR3 is CASSLDDLGLAVSYEQYF. CDR3 DNA sequence: TGTGCCAGCAGCTTAGACGACCTGGGACTAGCGGTCTCCTACGAGCAGTACTTC.

The chain joins TRBV15 to TRBJ1-2; maybe TRBD1 (5 bases). Germline CDR1 reads LNHNV; CDR2 reads YYDKDF (reference sequence). V lost 6 bases and J lost 8, with 10 bases in between. This CDR3 comprises 11 residues. CDR3 in DNA: TGTGCCACCAGGGAGGGACGGGGCTACACCTTC. Protein product: CATREGRGYTF.

This clone was counted a single time. The CDR3 carries no conserved terminal phenylalanine or tryptophan, so it likely arises from a read error. The CDR3 nucleotides read TGTGCCAGCAGCCCTACTGACAGGCGACCCGACACCGGGGAGCTGTTTTCT. Its translation is CASSPTDRRPDTGELFS. The chain employs TRBV11-2 and TRBJ2-2, with D possibly matching TRBD1 (6 bases). Trimming cost V 5 bases and J 3 bases, with 19 bases left between them. Germline CDR1 reads SGHAT; CDR2 reads FQNNGV. The CDR3 totals 17 residues.